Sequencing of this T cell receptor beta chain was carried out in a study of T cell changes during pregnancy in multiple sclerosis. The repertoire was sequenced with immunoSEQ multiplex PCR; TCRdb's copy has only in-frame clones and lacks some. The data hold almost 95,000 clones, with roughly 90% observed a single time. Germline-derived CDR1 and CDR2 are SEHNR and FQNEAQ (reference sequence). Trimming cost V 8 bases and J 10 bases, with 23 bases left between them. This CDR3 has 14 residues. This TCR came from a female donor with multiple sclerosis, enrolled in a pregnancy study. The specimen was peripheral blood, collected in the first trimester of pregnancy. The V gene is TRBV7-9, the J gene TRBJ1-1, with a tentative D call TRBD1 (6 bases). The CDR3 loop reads CASVLGGAGVGAFF. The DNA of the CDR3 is TGTGCCAGCGTCTTGGGGGGGGCGGGGGTTGGAGCTTTCTTT.